This paragraph reports one TCR beta chain. This CDR3 has 18 amino acids. V lost 6 bases and J lost 0; bases outside the gene matches: 14. Looked up from germline, CDR1 is SGHKS and CDR2 is YYEKEE (reference sequence). This sample was included in a study of blood T cell repertoires in COVID-19. Across the study: COVID-19 samples from acute and convalescent phases originated in the United States, Italy and Spain. PBMCs, B-cell-depleted T cells, or T cells were the source of the cDNA or gDNA that made up the material.

Original processing notes: Estimation of nucleated cell counts was performed using reference gene primer amplification. TCRdb's copy holds only in-frame clones and misses some; the assay was immunoSEQ multiplex PCR. V, J and clone size are those of that table, while D and trimming were read from the DNA. The table records fewer than 150,000 clones, roughly 86% of them present only once. The TCR comes from a man in his forties or fifties with active or convalescent COVID-19. Sequencing was performed on peripheral blood. The chain employs TRBV5-5 and TRBJ2-1; the match to TRBD2 covers 8 bases. The CDR3 here is CASTLRGAGGGSYNEQFF. In nucleotides, the CDR3 is TGTGCCAGCACCCTGCGGGGGGCGGGAGGTGGCTCCTACAATGAGCAGTTCTTC.